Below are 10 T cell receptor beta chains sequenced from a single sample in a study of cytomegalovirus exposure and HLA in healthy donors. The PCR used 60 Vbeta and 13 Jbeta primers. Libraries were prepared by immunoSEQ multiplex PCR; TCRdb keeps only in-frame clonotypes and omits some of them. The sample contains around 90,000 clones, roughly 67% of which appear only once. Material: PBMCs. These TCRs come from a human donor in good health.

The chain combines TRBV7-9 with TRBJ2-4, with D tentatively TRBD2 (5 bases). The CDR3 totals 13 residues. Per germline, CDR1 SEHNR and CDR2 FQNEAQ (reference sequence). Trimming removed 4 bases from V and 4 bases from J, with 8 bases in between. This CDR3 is CASSSDLKNIQYF. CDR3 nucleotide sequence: TGTGCCAGCAGCTCGGACTTGAAAAACATTCAGTACTTC.

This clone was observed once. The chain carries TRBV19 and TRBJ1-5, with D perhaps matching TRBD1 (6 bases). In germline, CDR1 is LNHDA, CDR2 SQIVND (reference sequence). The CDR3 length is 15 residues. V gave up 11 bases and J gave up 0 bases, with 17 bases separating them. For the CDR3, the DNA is TGTGCCGCAAGGCCGGACAGATCTAGCAATCAGCCCCAGCATTTT. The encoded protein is CAARPDRSSNQPQHF.

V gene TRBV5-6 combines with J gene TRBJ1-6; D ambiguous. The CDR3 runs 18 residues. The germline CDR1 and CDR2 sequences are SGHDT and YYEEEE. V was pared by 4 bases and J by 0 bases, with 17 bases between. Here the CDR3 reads CASSPSGTASSYNSPLHF. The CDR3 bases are TGTGCCAGCAGCCCCTCGGGAACGGCGAGCTCCTATAATTCACCCCTCCACTTT.

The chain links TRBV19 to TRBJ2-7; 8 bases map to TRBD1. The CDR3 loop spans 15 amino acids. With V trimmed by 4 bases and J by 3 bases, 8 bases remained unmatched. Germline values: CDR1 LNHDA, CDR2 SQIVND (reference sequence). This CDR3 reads CASSKNRGMGYEQYF. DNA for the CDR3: TGTGCCAGTAGTAAGAACAGGGGGATGGGCTACGAGCAGTACTTC.

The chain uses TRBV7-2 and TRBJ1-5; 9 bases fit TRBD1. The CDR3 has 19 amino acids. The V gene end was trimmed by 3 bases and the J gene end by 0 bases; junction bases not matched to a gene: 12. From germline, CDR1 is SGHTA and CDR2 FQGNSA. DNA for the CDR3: TGTGCCAGCAGCTTCCTGGACAGGGGAAGGGGGGTTAGCAATCAGCCCCAGCATTTT. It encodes CASSFLDRGRGVSNQPQHF.

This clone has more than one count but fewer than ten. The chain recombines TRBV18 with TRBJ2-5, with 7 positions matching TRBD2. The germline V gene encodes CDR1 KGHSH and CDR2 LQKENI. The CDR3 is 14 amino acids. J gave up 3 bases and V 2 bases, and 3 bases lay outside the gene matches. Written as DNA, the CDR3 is TGTGCCAGCTCACCATCGGCGGGAGAAGAGACCCAGTACTTC. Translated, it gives CASSPSAGEETQYF.

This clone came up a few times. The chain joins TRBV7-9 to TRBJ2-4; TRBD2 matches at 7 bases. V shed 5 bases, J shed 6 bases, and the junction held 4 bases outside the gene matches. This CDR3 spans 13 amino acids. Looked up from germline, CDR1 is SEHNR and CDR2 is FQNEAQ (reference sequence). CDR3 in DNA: TGTGCCAGCAGCACCGGGGGGAGAAACATTCAGTACTTC. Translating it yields CASSTGGRNIQYF.

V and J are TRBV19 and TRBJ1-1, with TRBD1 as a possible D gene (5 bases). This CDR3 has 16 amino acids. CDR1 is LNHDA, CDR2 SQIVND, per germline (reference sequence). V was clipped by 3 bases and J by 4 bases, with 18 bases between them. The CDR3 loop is CASSIPLSAGGTEAFF. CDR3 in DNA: TGTGCCAGTAGTATCCCTCTCTCAGCGGGGGGCACTGAAGCTTTCTTT.

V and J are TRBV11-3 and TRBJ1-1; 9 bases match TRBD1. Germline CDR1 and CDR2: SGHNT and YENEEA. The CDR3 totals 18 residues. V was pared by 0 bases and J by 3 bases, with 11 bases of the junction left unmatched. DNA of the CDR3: TGTGCCAGCAGCTTAGAGCGAGGACAGGGGTATTACGACACTGAAGCTTTCTTT. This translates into CASSLERGQGYYDTEAFF.

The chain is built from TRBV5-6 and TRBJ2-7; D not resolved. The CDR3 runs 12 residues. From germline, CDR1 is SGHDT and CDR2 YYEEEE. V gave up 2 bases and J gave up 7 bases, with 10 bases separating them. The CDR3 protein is CASSLGDREQYF. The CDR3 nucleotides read TGTGCCAGCAGCTTAGGAGATCGGGAGCAGTACTTC.